The rows below give T cell receptor beta chains drawn from one sample of a study of blood T cell repertoires in COVID-19. Profiling relied on immunoSEQ multiplex PCR, and the TCRdb table lists in-frame clones only, not all of them. Of about 140,000 clones listed, 84% are singletons. Sequencing was done on a sample of PBMCs or T cells enriched from blood (not recorded which). The receptors were gathered from a man aged 45-65 years in a cohort exposed to, infected with or recovered from COVID-19 (not recorded which). Both conserved end residues are part of each CDR3. D genes are given only for firm matches. A clone size is listed for some rows: how often the clone was seen (once, few, many), or a class if it is expanded.

J gene | D gene | V gene | clone size | CDR3 protein | CDR3 DNA
TRBJ1-6 | TRBD1 | TRBV7-9 | NA | CASSLGGTAVSPLHF | TGTGCCAGCAGCTTAGGAGGGACAGCCGTATCACCCCTCCACTTT
TRBJ2-5 | TRBD1 | TRBV19 | NA | CASSPTGEETQYF | TGTGCCAGTAGCCCGACAGGGGAAGAGACCCAGTACTTC
TRBJ2-2 | TRBD2 | TRBV7-9 | NA | CASSLDDGREFGELFF | TGTGCCAGCAGCTTAGACGATGGGCGGGAGTTCGGGGAGCTGTTTTTT
TRBJ2-1 | TRBD2 | TRBV9 | NA | CAAAGDDNEQFF | TGTGCAGCCGCGGGGGACGACAATGAGCAGTTCTTC
TRBJ2-5 | TRBD1 | TRBV9 | NA | CASSVTGAQETQYF | TGTGCCAGCAGCGTAACAGGGGCCCAAGAGACCCAGTACTTC
TRBJ1-5 | NA | TRBV10-2 | NA | CASSSLDSNQPQHF | TGCGCCAGCAGTTCCCTAGATAGCAATCAGCCCCAGCATTTT
TRBJ2-1 | NA | TRBV3-1/TRBV3-2 | few | CASSHRDEQFF | TGTGCCAGCAGCCATCGGGATGAGCAGTTCTTC
TRBJ2-2 | TRBD1 | TRBV18 | NA | CASSPRGTGDTGELFF | TGTGCCAGCTCACCAAGAGGGACAGGGGACACCGGGGAGCTGTTTTTT
TRBJ2-7 | NA | TRBV27 | many | CASSLAGFNEQYF | TGTGCCAGCAGTTTAGCAGGTTTTAACGAGCAGTACTTC
TRBJ1-4 | NA | TRBV19 | NA | CASSSTDLPKEKLFF | TGTGCCAGTAGTTCCACAGACCTTCCCAAGGAAAAACTGTTTTTT
TRBJ1-1 | NA | TRBV19 | NA | CASRWTENTEAFF | TGTGCCAGTAGATGGACAGAGAACACTGAAGCTTTCTTT
TRBJ1-2 | NA | TRBV6-5 | once | CASNQGWSDGYTF | TGTGCCAGCAACCAGGGTTGGTCGGATGGCTACACCTTC
TRBJ2-7 | TRBD2 | TRBV30 | NA | CAWSVEGRGVYEQYF | TGTGCCTGGAGTGTAGAGGGACGGGGGGTGTACGAGCAGTACTTC
TRBJ2-7 | TRBD2 | TRBV28 | NA | CASTGTSGRISSNEQYF | TGTGCCAGCACCGGGACTAGCGGGAGAATATCCTCCAACGAGCAGTACTTC
TRBJ1-1 | TRBD1 | TRBV6-5 | NA | CASSPAQGARAFF | TGTGCCAGCAGCCCCGCTCAGGGGGCGCGCGCTTTCTTT
TRBJ2-3 | NA | TRBV5-1 | NA | CASSFGGNTDTQYF | TGCGCCAGCAGCTTCGGAGGGAACACAGATACGCAGTATTTT
TRBJ2-2 | NA | TRBV11-2 | NA | CASSFDRLTGELFF | TGTGCCAGCAGCTTTGACAGGCTCACCGGGGAGCTGTTTTTT
TRBJ2-1 | TRBD2 | TRBV5-3 | NA | CARSLARAGDVYNEQFF | TGTGCCAGAAGCTTGGCCCGAGCGGGAGACGTCTACAATGAGCAGTTCTTC
TRBJ1-5 | TRBD1 | TRBV5-1 | NA | CASSFEGQSNQPQHF | TGCGCCAGCAGCTTCGAGGGACAGAGCAATCAGCCCCAGCATTTT
TRBJ2-3 | NA | TRBV27 | NA | CASSPRTARRTDTQYF | TGTGCCAGCAGTCCCCGGACAGCTCGAAGGACAGATACGCAGTATTTT
TRBJ2-7 | NA | TRBV12-3/TRBV12-4 | NA | CASSLGAAYEQYF | TGTGCCAGCAGTTTAGGGGCAGCTTACGAGCAGTACTTC
TRBJ2-3 | TRBD2 | TRBV7-2 | NA | CASSWGLAGATDTQYF | TGTGCCAGCAGCTGGGGACTAGCGGGAGCCACAGATACGCAGTATTTT
TRBJ2-7 | NA | TRBV5-6 | NA | CASSLGRLSSYEQYF | TGTGCCAGCAGCTTGGGCAGGCTGAGCTCCTACGAGCAGTACTTC
TRBJ2-1 | NA | TRBV18 | NA | CASSPSGLISNEQFF | TGTGCCAGCTCACCTTCGGGACTCATCAGCAATGAGCAGTTCTTC
TRBJ2-7 | NA | TRBV29-1 | NA | CSVEIFGGEQYF | TGCAGCGTTGAAATTTTCGGGGGCGAGCAGTACTTC
TRBJ1-1 | NA | TRBV29-1 | NA | CSVLTGVNTEAFF | TGCAGCGTGCTAACAGGCGTGAACACTGAAGCTTTCTTT
TRBJ1-5 | TRBD1 | TRBV5-1 | once | CASSTGTANQPQHF | TGCGCCAGCAGCACGGGGACAGCAAATCAGCCCCAGCATTTT
TRBJ1-5 | NA | TRBV18 | NA | CASSLSSGGSNQPQHF | TGTGCCAGCTCACTTTCTTCGGGGGGTAGCAATCAGCCCCAGCATTTT
TRBJ2-5 | NA | TRBV10-3 | NA | CAIRDSRESIQETQYF | TGTGCCATCAGAGATTCCAGGGAATCGATACAAGAGACCCAGTACTTC
TRBJ2-2 | TRBD2 | TRBV28 | NA | CAITSVNTGELFF | TGTGCCATCACTAGCGTTAACACCGGGGAGCTGTTTTTT
TRBJ1-1 | NA | TRBV14 | NA | CASSQDGLLNTEAFF | TGTGCCAGCAGCCAAGATGGACTACTGAACACTGAAGCTTTCTTT
TRBJ2-7 | TRBD1 | TRBV7-9 | NA | CASSPAGTGLYEQYF | TGTGCCAGCAGCCCAGCCGGGACAGGGCTTTACGAGCAGTACTTC
TRBJ2-5 | TRBD1 | TRBV11-3 | NA | CASSLEISQGAGGETQYF | TGTGCCAGCAGCTTAGAAATCTCGCAGGGGGCAGGAGGAGAGACCCAGTACTTC
TRBJ2-7 | TRBD1 | TRBV19 | NA | CASSMDLGGGEQYF | TGTGCCAGTAGTATGGATCTAGGGGGCGGCGAGCAGTACTTC
TRBJ1-3 | NA | TRBV5-6 | NA | CASSLGRGSSGNTIYF | TGTGCCAGCAGCTTGGGGCGGGGTTCATCTGGAAACACCATATATTTT
TRBJ2-3 | TRBD1 | TRBV15 | NA | CATSGRTGRATQYF | TGTGCCACCAGCGGGCGGACAGGACGGGCCACGCAGTATTTT
TRBJ2-7 | NA | TRBV3-1/TRBV3-2 | NA | CASSQDRVPIYEQYF | TGTGCCAGCAGCCAAGATCGAGTTCCCATCTACGAGCAGTACTTC
TRBJ2-3 | NA | TRBV6-5 | NA | CASKGVRTDTQYF | TGTGCCAGCAAGGGGGTCCGGACAGATACGCAGTATTTT
TRBJ1-5 | NA | TRBV6-5 | NA | CASTPPRGNQPQHF | TGTGCCAGCACTCCTCCCCGGGGCAATCAGCCCCAGCATTTT
TRBJ2-7 | NA | TRBV15 | NA | CATSREGRVNSYEQYF | TGTGCCACCAGCAGAGAAGGCAGGGTTAACTCCTACGAGCAGTACTTC
TRBJ1-2 | TRBD1 | TRBV6-5 | NA | CASSYPLTGGKSGYTF | TGTGCCAGCAGTTACCCATTGACAGGGGGCAAAAGCGGCTACACCTTC
TRBJ1-2 | NA | TRBV7-6 | NA | CASSPGVEGHGYTF | TGTGCCAGCAGCCCTGGGGTGGAGGGCCATGGCTACACCTTC
TRBJ2-1 | NA | TRBV27 | NA | CASSLNSYNEQFF | TGTGCCAGCAGCCTAAACTCCTACAATGAGCAGTTCTTC
TRBJ2-1 | TRBD1 | TRBV5-1 | NA | CASSSQGTLSNEQFF | TGCGCCAGCAGCTCACAGGGGACCCTGAGCAATGAGCAGTTCTTC
TRBJ1-1 | NA | TRBV5-1 | NA | CASSLFTQGNTEAFF | TGCGCCAGCAGCTTGTTTACACAGGGGAACACTGAAGCTTTCTTT
TRBJ2-7 | TRBD1 | TRBV18 | NA | CASSPPTGGWYEQYF | TGTGCCAGCTCACCACCCACAGGGGGGTGGTACGAGCAGTACTTC
TRBJ1-6 | TRBD1 | TRBV13 | NA | CASSLAGTGNSPLHF | TGTGCCAGCAGCTTAGCTGGGACAGGGAATTCACCCCTCCACTTT
TRBJ2-2 | NA | TRBV4-3 | NA | CASSPTGRTGELFF | TGCGCCAGCAGCCCGACGGGAAGAACCGGGGAGCTGTTTTTT
TRBJ2-2 | NA | TRBV7-9 | NA | CASSLGGSSTGELFF | TGTGCCAGCAGCTTAGGAGGATCGAGCACCGGGGAGCTGTTTTTT
TRBJ2-3 | TRBD2 | TRBV6-6 | NA | CASSYERGAGDTQYF | TGTGCCAGCAGTTACGAGCGGGGGGCGGGGGATACGCAGTATTTT
TRBJ2-7 | TRBD2 | TRBV3-1/TRBV3-2 | NA | CASSRLPGLAGGSYEQYF | TGTGCCAGCAGCCGATTACCGGGACTAGCGGGAGGGTCCTACGAGCAGTACTTC